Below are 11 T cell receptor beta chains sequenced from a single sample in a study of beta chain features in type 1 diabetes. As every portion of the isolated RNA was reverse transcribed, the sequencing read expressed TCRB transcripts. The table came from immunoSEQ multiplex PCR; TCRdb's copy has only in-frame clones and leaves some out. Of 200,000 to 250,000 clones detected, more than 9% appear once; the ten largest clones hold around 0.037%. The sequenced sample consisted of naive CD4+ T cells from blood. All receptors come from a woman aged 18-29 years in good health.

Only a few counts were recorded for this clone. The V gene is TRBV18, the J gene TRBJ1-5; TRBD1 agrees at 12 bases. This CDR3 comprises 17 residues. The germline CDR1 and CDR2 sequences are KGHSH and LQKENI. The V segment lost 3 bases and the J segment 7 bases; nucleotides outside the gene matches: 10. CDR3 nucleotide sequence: TGTGCCAGCTCACCGACAAGTCCGGGACAGGGGGCACAGCCCCAGCATTTT. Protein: CASSPTSPGQGAQPQHF.

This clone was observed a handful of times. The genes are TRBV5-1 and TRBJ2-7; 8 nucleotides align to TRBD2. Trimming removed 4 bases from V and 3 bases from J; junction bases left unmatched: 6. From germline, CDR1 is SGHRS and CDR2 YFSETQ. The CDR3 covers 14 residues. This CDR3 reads CASSPAGTSYEQYF. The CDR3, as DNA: TGCGCCAGCAGCCCAGCCGGGACTAGCTACGAGCAGTACTTC.

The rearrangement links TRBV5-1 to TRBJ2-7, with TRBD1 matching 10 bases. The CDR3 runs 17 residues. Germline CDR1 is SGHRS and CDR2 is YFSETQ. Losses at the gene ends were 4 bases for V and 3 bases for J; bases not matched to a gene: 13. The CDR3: CASSRLGGGQGSYEQYF. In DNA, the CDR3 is TGCGCCAGCAGCCGACTGGGGGGGGGACAGGGGAGCTACGAGCAGTACTTC.

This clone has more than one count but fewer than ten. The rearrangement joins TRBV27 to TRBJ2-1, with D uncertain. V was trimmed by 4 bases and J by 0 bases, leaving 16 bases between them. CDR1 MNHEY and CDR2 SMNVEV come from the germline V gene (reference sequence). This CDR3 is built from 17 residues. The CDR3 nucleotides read TGTGCCAGCAGTTCCCTTGTCGACACCTACTCCTACAATGAGCAGTTCTTC. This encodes CASSSLVDTYSYNEQFF.

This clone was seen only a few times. The CDR3 loop is CASSLLSGGRPNEQFF. The CDR3 DNA reads TGTGCCAGCAGTTTATTGTCGGGAGGAAGACCCAATGAGCAGTTCTTC. V and J are TRBV27 and TRBJ2-1, with 7 bases matching TRBD2. CDR1 and CDR2 (germline): MNHEY, SMNVEV (reference sequence). V dropped 1 base and J dropped 6; count of bases not matched to a gene: 9. The CDR3 loop spans 16 amino acids.

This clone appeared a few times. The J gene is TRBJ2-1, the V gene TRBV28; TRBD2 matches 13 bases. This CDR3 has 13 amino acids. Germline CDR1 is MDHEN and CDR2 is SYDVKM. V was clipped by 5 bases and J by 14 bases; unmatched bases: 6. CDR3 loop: CASSPRLAGGKFF. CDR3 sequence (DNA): TGTGCCAGCAGTCCCAGACTAGCGGGAGGCAAGTTCTTC.

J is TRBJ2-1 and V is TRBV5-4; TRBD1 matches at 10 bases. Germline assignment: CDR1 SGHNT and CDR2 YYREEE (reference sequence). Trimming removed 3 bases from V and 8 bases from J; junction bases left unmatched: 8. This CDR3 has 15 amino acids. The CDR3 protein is CASSSRQGATDEQFF. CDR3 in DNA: TGTGCCAGCAGCTCCAGACAGGGGGCAACGGATGAGCAGTTCTTC.

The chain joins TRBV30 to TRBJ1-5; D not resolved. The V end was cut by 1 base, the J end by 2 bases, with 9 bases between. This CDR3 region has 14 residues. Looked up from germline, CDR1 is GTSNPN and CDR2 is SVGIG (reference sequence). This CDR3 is CAWSADRGNQPQHF. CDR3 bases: TGTGCCTGGAGTGCCGACCGGGGCAATCAGCCCCAGCATTTT.

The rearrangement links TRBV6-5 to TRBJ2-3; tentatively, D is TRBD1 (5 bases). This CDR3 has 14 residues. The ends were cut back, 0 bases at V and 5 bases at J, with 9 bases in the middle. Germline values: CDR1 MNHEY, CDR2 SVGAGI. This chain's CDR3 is CASSYSNQGDTQYF. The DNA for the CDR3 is TGTGCCAGCAGTTACTCGAATCAGGGAGATACGCAGTATTTT.

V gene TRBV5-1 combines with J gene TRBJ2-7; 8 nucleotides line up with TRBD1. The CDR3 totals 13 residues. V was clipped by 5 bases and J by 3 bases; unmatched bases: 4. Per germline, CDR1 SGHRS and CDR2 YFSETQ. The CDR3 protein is CASRRTGNYEQYF. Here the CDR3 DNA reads TGCGCCAGCAGAAGGACAGGGAACTACGAGCAGTACTTC.

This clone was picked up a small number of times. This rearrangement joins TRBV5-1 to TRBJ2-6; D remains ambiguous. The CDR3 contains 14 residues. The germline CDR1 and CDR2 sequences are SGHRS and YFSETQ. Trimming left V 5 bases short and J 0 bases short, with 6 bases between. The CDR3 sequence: CASSEFSGANVLTF. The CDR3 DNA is TGCGCCAGCAGTGAGTTCTCTGGGGCCAACGTCCTGACTTTC.